Presented here are 6 T cell receptor beta chains from one specimen sequenced in a study of blood T cells in healthy people across ages. A second roughly 6 to 12 cycle PCR used barcoded and J-beta primers. Each CDR3 protein gets one entry after TCRdb re-called the 5' RACE reads with MiXCR. The table has just over 800,000 distinct CDR3 sequences, approximately 65% seen once. The specimen sequenced was blood. The source is a man aged 30 to 39 in good health.

This clonotype was seen a few times. This chain links TRBV6-5 with TRBJ2-7; 11 bases match TRBD2. The germline gives CDR1 MNHEY, CDR2 SVGAGI. The CDR3 covers 15 residues. The V and J ends lost 0 bases and 6 bases, in that order; junction bases with no gene match: 4. The CDR3 DNA is TGTGCCAGCAGTTACTCGAGACTAGCGGGGACCGAGCAGTACTTC. Protein sequence: CASSYSRLAGTEQYF.

This clonotype was found a few times. The chain links TRBV2 to TRBJ2-7, with 8 bases aligning to TRBD1. The CDR3 consists of 13 residues. V lost 10 bases and J lost 2; bases outside the gene matches: 7. Germline CDR1 reads SNHLY; CDR2 reads FYNNEI. CDR3 coding DNA: TGTGCCACCGGGACAGGTGCTACCTACGAGCAGTACTTC. Its translation: CATGTGATYEQYF.

The genes are TRBV4-2 and TRBJ1-5, with D unresolved. The V end was cut by 0 bases, the J end by 3 bases, with 9 bases between. Germline V lookup: CDR1 LGHNA, CDR2 YNFKEQ. CDR3 length equals 15 residues. This CDR3 is CASSQDLGNNQPQHF. CDR3 nucleotide sequence: TGTGCCAGCAGCCAAGATCTGGGGAACAATCAGCCCCAGCATTTT.

The V and J genes are TRBV9 and TRBJ2-7; a possible D gene is TRBD2 (5 bases). Germline-derived CDR1 and CDR2 are SGDLS and YYNGEE. Trimming left V 3 bases short and J 4 bases short, with 11 bases between. The CDR3 consists of 13 residues. As DNA, the CDR3 is TGTGCCAGCAGCGGCGGAGGCAGATACGAGCAGTACTTC. The encoded protein is CASSGGGRYEQYF.

The chain employs TRBV4-3 and TRBJ1-2; no definite D call. Germline V CDR1 and CDR2: LGHNA, YSLEER. This CDR3 has 12 residues. V lost 1 base to trimming and J lost 7 bases, with 7 bases between them. CDR3 in DNA: TGCGCCAGCAGCCAAGGCAATTCTGGCTACACCTTC. Protein product: CASSQGNSGYTF.

The chain uses TRBV6-2 or TRBV6-3 and TRBJ2-5; D remains ambiguous. The assigned J gene may be wrong: the sequence end matches TRBJ2-7 better. Germline-derived CDR1 and CDR2 are MNHEY and SVGEGT. The CDR3 runs to 12 residues. CDR3 sequence reads: CASSNQIYEQYF. CDR3 coding DNA: TGTGCCAGCAGTAACCAGATATACGAGCAGTACTTC.